A single sample is the source of the 19 T cell receptor beta chains below, sequenced in a study of blood T cell repertoires in COVID-19. Profiled with immunoSEQ multiplex PCR; TCRdb holds only in-frame clones, not every one. The data contain 150,000 to 200,000 clones, about 86% of them seen just once; the ten biggest clones take up around 8.6%. The sample comprised peripheral blood. The receptors stem from a man over 45 with active or convalescent COVID-19.

This chain links TRBV15 with TRBJ1-4; D not resolved. V lost 1 base and J 7 bases, leaving 16 bases between the germline ends. The length of the CDR3 is 16 residues. Germline CDR1 LNHNV, CDR2 YYDKDF (reference sequence). CDR3 amino acids: CATSRVGVIDGEKLFF. Written as DNA, the CDR3 is TGTGCCACCAGCAGAGTGGGAGTAATAGATGGTGAAAAACTGTTTTTT.

This clone was seen a handful of times. CDR3 residues: CASSQESRGQETQYF. The CDR3 DNA reads TGTGCCAGCAGCCAAGAAAGCAGGGGCCAAGAGACCCAGTACTTC. The V call is TRBV4-2, the J call TRBJ2-5; D possibly corresponds to TRBD1 (6 bases). The V end lost 0 bases, the J end lost 1 base, and 9 bases lay between the germline ends. Germline lookup yields CDR1 LGHNA and CDR2 YNFKEQ. This CDR3 is 15 amino acids long.

The chain couples TRBV15 to TRBJ2-7; 13 bases map to TRBD2. There are 19 residues in the CDR3. The germline gives CDR1 LNHNV, CDR2 YYDKDF (reference sequence). V trimming: 0 bases; J trimming: 3 bases; junction bases outside the gene matches: 11. CDR3 nucleotide sequence: TGTGCCACCAGCAGAGATGTCGGGCCGACTAGCGGGAGGAACTACGAGCAGTACTTC. Protein product: CATSRDVGPTSGRNYEQYF.

The chain uses TRBV4-2 and TRBJ2-5; 9 nucleotides line up with TRBD1. This CDR3 has 14 amino acids. J was trimmed by 5 bases and V by 3 bases; bases with no gene match: 4. Germline lookup yields CDR1 LGHNA and CDR2 YNFKEQ. CDR3 amino acids: CASSHGQGSETQYF. CDR3 DNA: TGTGCCAGCAGCCACGGACAGGGGTCGGAGACCCAGTACTTC.

This chain connects TRBV27 to TRBJ1-3; 9 bases line up with TRBD1. The CDR3 length is 15 residues. Trimming took 8 bases from V and 8 from J; bases not matched to a gene: 13. The germline V gene has CDR1 MNHEY and CDR2 SMNVEV (reference sequence). In DNA, the CDR3 is TGTGCCAGCTCCTCCGGGGGGACAGGGAGGGACACCATATATTTT. Encoded protein: CASSSGGTGRDTIYF.

The chain recombines TRBV7-9 with TRBJ2-7; TRBD1 matches at 9 bases. Per the germline V gene, CDR1 is SEHNR and CDR2 is FQNEAQ (reference sequence). Losses at the gene ends were 5 bases for V and 6 bases for J; bases not matched to a gene: 8. CDR3 size: 14 residues. CDR3 nucleotides: TGTGCCAGCAGCCCCGCGGGACAGGGAGGCGAGCAGTACTTC. It is translated as CASSPAGQGGEQYF.

This chain links TRBV7-9 with TRBJ2-7; 8 bases fit TRBD1. The CDR3 runs 16 residues. V shed 1 base, J shed 4 bases, and the junction held 9 bases outside the gene matches. CDR1 and CDR2 from the germline V gene are SEHNR and FQNEAQ (reference sequence). The CDR3: CASSLVPGDRSYEQYF. The CDR3 DNA is TGTGCCAGCAGCTTAGTACCCGGGGACAGGAGTTACGAGCAGTACTTC.

J is TRBJ2-2 and V is TRBV5-4; tentative D call: TRBD1 (6 bases). V was shortened by 4 bases and J by 0 bases, with 19 bases between the two germline ends. The CDR3 is 18 amino acids. Germline V CDR1 and CDR2: SGHNT, YYREEE (reference sequence). CDR3 coding DNA: TGTGCCAGCAGCCCCGGTATGGCAGGGACAACGAACACCGGGGAGCTGTTTTTT. Its translation is CASSPGMAGTTNTGELFF.

This chain joins TRBV18 and TRBJ2-5, with D unresolved. Germline V CDR1 and CDR2: KGHSH, LQKENI. This CDR3 is built from 13 residues. Trimming took 1 base from V and 0 from J, leaving 3 bases between them. CDR3 DNA: TGTGCCAGCTCACCACGTAACCAAGAGACCCAGTACTTC. Its protein product is CASSPRNQETQYF.

The chain has TRBV2 and TRBJ1-2; 9 bases fit TRBD1. The ends lost 7 bases at V and 8 bases at J; junction bases unmatched: 8. Germline V gives CDR1 SNHLY, CDR2 FYNNEI. CDR3 size: 13 residues. The chain's CDR3 is CASTRQGESGYTF. CDR3 sequence (DNA): TGTGCCAGCACGCGACAGGGGGAATCAGGCTACACCTTC.

V and J are TRBV5-1 and TRBJ1-1; D is unclear. The ends were cut back, 4 bases at V and 3 bases at J, with 13 bases in the middle. CDR3 length equals 14 residues. CDR1 is SGHRS and CDR2 is YFSETQ in the germline V gene. This CDR3 reads CASSPTQAYTEAFF. DNA for the CDR3: TGCGCCAGCAGCCCCACCCAAGCTTACACTGAAGCTTTCTTT.

The chain joins TRBV2 to TRBJ2-5; 11 positions agree with TRBD2. Trimming cost V 4 bases and J 2 bases; bases outside gene matches: 3. This CDR3 has 15 amino acids. Germline V lookup: CDR1 SNHLY, CDR2 FYNNEI. The CDR3 bases are TGTGCCAGCAGTGCCCGACTAGCGGGACAAGAGACCCAGTACTTC. Translated, it gives CASSARLAGQETQYF.

This chain connects TRBV7-9 to TRBJ1-4; a weak D match, TRBD1 (5 bases). Trimming stripped 2 bases from V and 5 bases from J, with 12 bases between. The CDR3 extends over 15 amino acids. CDR1 and CDR2 (germline): SEHNR, FQNEAQ (reference sequence). DNA for the CDR3: TGTGCCAGCAGCTTACTTGCAGGGAAAAATGAAAAACTGTTTTTT. This translates into CASSLLAGKNEKLFF.

This clone has more than one count but fewer than ten. The rearrangement links TRBV7-3 to TRBJ2-2, with a possible D match to TRBD1 (6 bases). CDR1 is SGHTA and CDR2 is FQGTGA in the germline V gene. There are 15 residues in the CDR3. Trimming took off 5 bases at V and 0 bases at J, with 10 bases between the two ends. The CDR3 loop reads CASSPQGSNTGELFF. The CDR3 DNA sequence: TGTGCCAGCAGCCCACAGGGATCGAACACCGGGGAGCTGTTTTTT.

The chain joins TRBV5-1 to TRBJ1-3; no definite D call. The CDR3 runs to 15 residues. The V end lost 5 bases, the J end lost 0 bases, and 12 bases lay between the germline ends. Germline CDR1 is SGHRS and CDR2 is YFSETQ. The CDR3 is CASRGSGNSGNTIYF. CDR3 coding DNA: TGCGCCAGCAGAGGAAGCGGGAACTCTGGAAACACCATATATTTT. Drawing the rest from reference TRBV5-1 and TRBJ1-3, the complete variable domain is KAGVTQTPRYLIKTRGQQVTLSCSPISGHRSVSWYQQTPGQGLQFLFEYFSETQRNKGNFPGRFSGRQFSNSRSEMNVSTLELGDSALYLCASRGSGNSGNTIYFGEGSWLTVV.

The chain employs TRBV30 and TRBJ1-2; 7 bases are shared with TRBD1. The CDR3 consists of 16 residues. Germline V gene sequence: CDR1 GTSNPN, CDR2 SVGIG (reference sequence). V shed 5 bases and J 3 bases; nucleotides not matched to a gene: 15. The CDR3 coding sequence is TGTGCCTGGGGGGCGGACAGGAGCCGGTGGGACTATGGCTACACCTTC. It is translated as CAWGADRSRWDYGYTF.

This clone was detected only once. The chain joins TRBV6-5 to TRBJ2-7; 10 nucleotides line up with TRBD1. The ends lost 2 bases at V and 0 bases at J; junction bases unmatched: 1. This CDR3 has 15 residues. Germline V gene lookup returns CDR1 MNHEY and CDR2 SVGAGI. The chain's CDR3 is CASSYRTGGSYEQYF. In nucleotides, the CDR3 is TGTGCCAGCAGTTACAGGACAGGGGGCTCCTACGAGCAGTACTTC.

CDR3 in amino acids: CASSDPQGAKETQYF. The CDR3 DNA sequence: TGCGCCAGCAGCGACCCACAGGGGGCCAAAGAGACCCAGTACTTC. V is TRBV5-1 and J is TRBJ2-5; 9 nucleotides line up with TRBD1. The ends lost 4 bases at V and 3 bases at J; junction bases unmatched: 7. Germline CDR1 and CDR2: SGHRS and YFSETQ. This CDR3 is built from 15 residues.

The CDR3 region is CASSLVTDQPQHF. In nucleotides, the CDR3 is TGTGCCAGCAGCTTGGTAACTGATCAGCCCCAGCATTTT. This sequence joins TRBV5-5 and TRBJ1-5; D is unclear. The CDR3 runs to 13 residues. Germline values: CDR1 SGHKS, CDR2 YYEKEE (reference sequence). V shed 0 bases and J shed 5 bases, with 6 bases lying between them.